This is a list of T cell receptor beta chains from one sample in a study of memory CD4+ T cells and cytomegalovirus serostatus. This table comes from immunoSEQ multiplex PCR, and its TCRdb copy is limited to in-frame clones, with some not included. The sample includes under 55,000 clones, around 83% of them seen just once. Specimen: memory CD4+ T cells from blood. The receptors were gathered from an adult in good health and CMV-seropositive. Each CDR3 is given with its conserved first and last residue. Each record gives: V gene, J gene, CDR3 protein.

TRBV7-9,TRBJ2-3,CASNLVGAGGRDTQYF
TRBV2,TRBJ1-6,CASSAGTGNSPLHF
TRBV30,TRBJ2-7,CACIPGQGALEQYF
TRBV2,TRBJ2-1,CASSESRTGGDEQFF
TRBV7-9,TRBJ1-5,CASSLQGGGQPQHF
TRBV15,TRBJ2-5,CATSRVGSGETQYF
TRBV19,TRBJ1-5,CASSARRDSNQPQHF
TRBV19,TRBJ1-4,CASSINRDQREKLFF
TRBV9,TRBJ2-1,CASSVATSGSLDEQFF
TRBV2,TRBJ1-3,CASTLGTGSGNTIYF
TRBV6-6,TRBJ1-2,CASRLVFGYGYTF
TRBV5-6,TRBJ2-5,CASSIRQGMIETQYF
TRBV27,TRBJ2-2,CASTPAGQGKAGVTGELFF
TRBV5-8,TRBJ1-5,CASSLAGYSLNQPQHF
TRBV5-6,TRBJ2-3,CASSLLQGARQYF